This T cell receptor (beta chain) was identified in a study of regulatory T cells in long-lasting Graves disease. Per germline, CDR1 SGHRS and CDR2 YFSETQ. V gave up 0 bases and J gave up 4 bases, with 11 bases separating them. The CDR3 extends over 14 amino acids. For TCR beta, libraries came from iRepertoire HTBI primers and Arm-PCR of CDR3 regions. In TCRdb, the multiplex PCR reads were re-called with MiXCR into one record per CDR3 protein. The sample records roughly 400,000 distinct CDR3 sequences, about a sixth being singletons. Regarding the study as a whole: Favoring TRBV28, TRBJ1-2 and TRBJ2-5 was a feature seen in persistent disease.

Time point given: newly diagnosed GD, antithyroid drugs for less than 3 months. RNA from PBMCs was the source of the TCR library. Of note for this clonotype: What it binds is not known.

These data were also filed under a second study, of T cells in Graves' hyperthyroidism and ophthalmopathy. That report notes: Each patient was aged 18 to 65 and had newly diagnosed hyperthyroidism of under 2 months' duration. On the basis of clinical symptoms, serum thyroxine and TRAb, thyroid ultrasound and orbital computed tomography, diagnoses were made.

The sample here was peripheral blood mononuclear cells (PBMCs), taken at new diagnosis, from a patient treated with antithyroid drugs. The TCR originated in a woman in her late teens or twenties with Graves disease. The chain combines TRBV5-1 with TRBJ2-7; possibly TRBD1 for D (5 bases). CDR3 sequence reads: CASSLAWGTYEQYF. The CDR3 DNA reads TGCGCCAGCAGCTTGGCCTGGGGCACTTACGAGCAGTACTTC.